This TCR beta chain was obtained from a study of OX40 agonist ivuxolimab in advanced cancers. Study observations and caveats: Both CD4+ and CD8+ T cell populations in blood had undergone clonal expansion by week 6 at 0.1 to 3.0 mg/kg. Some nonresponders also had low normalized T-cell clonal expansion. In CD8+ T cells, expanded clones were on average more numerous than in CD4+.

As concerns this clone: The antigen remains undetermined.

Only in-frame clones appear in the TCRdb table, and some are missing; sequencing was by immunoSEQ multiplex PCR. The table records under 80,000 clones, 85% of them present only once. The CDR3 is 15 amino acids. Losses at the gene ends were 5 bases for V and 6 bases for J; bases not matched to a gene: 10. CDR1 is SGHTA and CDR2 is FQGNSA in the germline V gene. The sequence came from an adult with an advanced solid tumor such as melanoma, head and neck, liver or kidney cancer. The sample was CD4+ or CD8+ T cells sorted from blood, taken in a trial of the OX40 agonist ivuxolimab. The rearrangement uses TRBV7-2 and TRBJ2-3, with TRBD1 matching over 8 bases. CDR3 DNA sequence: TGTGCCAGCAGCCGACAGGGGACTCTTCGCGATACGCAGTATTTT. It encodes CASSRQGTLRDTQYF.